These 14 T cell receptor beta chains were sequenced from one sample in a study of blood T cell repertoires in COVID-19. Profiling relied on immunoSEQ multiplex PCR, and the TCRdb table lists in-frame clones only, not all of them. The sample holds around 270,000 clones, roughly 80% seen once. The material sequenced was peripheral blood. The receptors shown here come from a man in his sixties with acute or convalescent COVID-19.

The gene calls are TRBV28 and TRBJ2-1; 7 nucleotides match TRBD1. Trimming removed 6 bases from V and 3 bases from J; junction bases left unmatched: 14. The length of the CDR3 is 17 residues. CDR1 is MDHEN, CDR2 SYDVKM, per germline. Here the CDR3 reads CASSSPPPTGFYNEQFF. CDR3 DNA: TGTGCCAGCAGCTCTCCACCCCCGACAGGGTTCTACAATGAGCAGTTCTTC.

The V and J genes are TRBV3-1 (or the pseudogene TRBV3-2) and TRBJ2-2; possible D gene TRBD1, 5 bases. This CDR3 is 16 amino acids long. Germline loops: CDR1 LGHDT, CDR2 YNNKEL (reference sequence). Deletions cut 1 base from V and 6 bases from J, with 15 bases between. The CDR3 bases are TGTGCCAGCAGCCAAGCTGTCCAGGGATCGGCCGGGGAGCTGTTTTTT. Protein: CASSQAVQGSAGELFF.

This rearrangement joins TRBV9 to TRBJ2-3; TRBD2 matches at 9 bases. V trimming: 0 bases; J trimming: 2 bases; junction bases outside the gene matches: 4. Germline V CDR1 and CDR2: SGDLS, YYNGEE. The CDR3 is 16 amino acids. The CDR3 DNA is TGTGCCAGCAGCGTAGGGGCTAGCGGGGACACAGATACGCAGTATTTT. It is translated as CASSVGASGDTDTQYF.

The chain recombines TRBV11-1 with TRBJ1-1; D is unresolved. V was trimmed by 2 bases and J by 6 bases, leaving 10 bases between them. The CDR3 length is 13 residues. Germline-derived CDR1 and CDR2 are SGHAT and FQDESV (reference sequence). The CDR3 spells CASSLLAASEAFF. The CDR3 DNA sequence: TGTGCCAGCAGCTTATTGGCCGCCTCTGAAGCTTTCTTT.

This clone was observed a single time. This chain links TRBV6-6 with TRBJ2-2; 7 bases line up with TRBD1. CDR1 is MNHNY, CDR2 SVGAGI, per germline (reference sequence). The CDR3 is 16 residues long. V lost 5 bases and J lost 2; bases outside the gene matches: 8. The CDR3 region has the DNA TGTGCCAGCAGTCGCTCCGGGACAGATAACACCGGGGAGCTGTTTTTT. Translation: CASSRSGTDNTGELFF.

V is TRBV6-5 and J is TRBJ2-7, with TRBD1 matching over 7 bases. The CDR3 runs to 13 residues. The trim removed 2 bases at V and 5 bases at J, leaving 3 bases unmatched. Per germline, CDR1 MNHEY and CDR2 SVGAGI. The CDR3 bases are TGTGCCAGCAGTTACCGGGACAGCGACGAGCAGTACTTC. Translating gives CASSYRDSDEQYF.

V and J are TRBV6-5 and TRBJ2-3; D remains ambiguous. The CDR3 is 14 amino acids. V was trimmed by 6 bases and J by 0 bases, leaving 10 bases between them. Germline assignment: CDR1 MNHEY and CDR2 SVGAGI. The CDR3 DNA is TGTGCCAGCAGCCGAACAGCTAGCACAGATACGCAGTATTTT. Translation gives CASSRTASTDTQYF.

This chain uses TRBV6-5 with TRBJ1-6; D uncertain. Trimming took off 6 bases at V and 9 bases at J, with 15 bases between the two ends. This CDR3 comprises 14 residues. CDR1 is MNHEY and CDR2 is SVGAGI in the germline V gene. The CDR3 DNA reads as TGTGCCAGCAGCCTCGGTCCGTTTCTTTCACCCCTCCACTTT. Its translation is CASSLGPFLSPLHF.

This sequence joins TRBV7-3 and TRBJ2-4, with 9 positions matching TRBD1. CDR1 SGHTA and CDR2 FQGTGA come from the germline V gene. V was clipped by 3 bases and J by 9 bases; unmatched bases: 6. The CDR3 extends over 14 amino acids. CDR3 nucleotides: TGTGCCAGCAGCTTTACAGGGGGCCAGGGCATTCAGTACTTC. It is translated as CASSFTGGQGIQYF.

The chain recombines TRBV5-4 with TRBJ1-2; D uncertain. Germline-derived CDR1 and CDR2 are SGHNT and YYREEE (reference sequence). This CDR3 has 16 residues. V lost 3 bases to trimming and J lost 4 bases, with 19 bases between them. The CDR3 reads CASSSKQRPEGYGYTF. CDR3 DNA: TGTGCCAGCAGCTCGAAGCAGAGGCCGGAGGGCTATGGCTACACCTTC.

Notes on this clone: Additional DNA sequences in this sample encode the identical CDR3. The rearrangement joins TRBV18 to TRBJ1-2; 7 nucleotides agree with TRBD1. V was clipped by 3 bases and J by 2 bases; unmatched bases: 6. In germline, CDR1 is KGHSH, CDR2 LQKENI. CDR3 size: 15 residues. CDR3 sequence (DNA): TGTGCCAGCTCACCGCTGGACAGGACAAACTATGGCTACACCTTC. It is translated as CASSPLDRTNYGYTF.

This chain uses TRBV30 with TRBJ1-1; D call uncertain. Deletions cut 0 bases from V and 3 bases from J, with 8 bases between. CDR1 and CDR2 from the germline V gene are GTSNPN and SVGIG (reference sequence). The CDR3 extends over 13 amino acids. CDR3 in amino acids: CAWSVVSDTEAFF. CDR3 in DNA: TGTGCCTGGAGTGTGGTGAGCGACACTGAAGCTTTCTTT.

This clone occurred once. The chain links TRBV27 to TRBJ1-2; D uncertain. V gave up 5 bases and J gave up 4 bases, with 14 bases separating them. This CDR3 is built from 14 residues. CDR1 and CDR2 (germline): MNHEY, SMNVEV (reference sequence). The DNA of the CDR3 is TGTGCCAGCAGTATGAGGGTCGGTCTCTATGGCTACACCTTC. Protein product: CASSMRVGLYGYTF.

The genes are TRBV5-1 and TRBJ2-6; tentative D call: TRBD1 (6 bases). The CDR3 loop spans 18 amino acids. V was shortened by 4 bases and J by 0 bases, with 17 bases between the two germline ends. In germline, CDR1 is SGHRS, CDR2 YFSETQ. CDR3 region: CASSRGQPAASGANVLTF. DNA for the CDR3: TGCGCCAGCAGCCGCGGACAGCCGGCGGCCTCTGGGGCCAACGTCCTGACTTTC.